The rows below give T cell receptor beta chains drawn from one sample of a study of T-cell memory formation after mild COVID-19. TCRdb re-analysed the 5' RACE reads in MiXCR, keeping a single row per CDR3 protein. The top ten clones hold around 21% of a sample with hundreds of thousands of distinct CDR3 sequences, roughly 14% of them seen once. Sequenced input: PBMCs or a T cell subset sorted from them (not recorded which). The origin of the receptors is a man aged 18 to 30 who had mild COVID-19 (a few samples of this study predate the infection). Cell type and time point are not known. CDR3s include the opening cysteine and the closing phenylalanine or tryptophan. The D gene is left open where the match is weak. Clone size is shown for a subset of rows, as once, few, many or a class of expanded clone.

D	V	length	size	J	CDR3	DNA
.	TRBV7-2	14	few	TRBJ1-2	CASSYTHYNYGYTF	TGTGCCAGCAGCTACACCCACTATAACTATGGCTACACCTTC
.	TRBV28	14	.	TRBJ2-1	CASSLGAYYNEQFF	TGTGCCAGCAGTTTAGGGGCATACTACAATGAGCAGTTCTTC
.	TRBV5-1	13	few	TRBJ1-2	CASSLAQGLRYTF	TGCGCCAGCAGCTTGGCACAGGGCCTTCGCTACACCTTC
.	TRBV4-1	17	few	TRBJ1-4	CASSQVPVRVLKEKLFF	TGCGCCAGCAGCCAAGTTCCAGTCCGGGTCCTTAAGGAAAAACTGTTTTTT
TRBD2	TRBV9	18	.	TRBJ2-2	CASSVNLAGGYGTGELFF	TGTGCCAGCAGCGTAAACCTAGCGGGGGGTTATGGCACCGGGGAGCTGTTTTTT
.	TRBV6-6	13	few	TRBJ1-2	CASRTTDNYGYTF	TGTGCCAGCAGGACGACCGATAACTATGGCTACACCTTC
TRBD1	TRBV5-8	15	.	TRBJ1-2	CASSLPGQSNYGYTF	TGTGCCAGCAGCTTACCGGGACAGAGTAACTATGGCTACACCTTC
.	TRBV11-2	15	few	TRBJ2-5	CASSSEASGGETQYF	TGTGCCAGCAGCTCCGAGGCTAGTGGGGGTGAGACCCAGTACTTC
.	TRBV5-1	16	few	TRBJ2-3	CASSSQAGGEADTQYF	TGCGCCAGCAGCTCCCAGGCCGGGGGCGAGGCAGATACGCAGTATTTT
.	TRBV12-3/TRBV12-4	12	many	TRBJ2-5	CASSLQQETQYF	TGTGCCAGCAGTTTACAGCAAGAGACCCAGTACTTC
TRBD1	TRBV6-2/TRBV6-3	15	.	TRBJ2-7	CASSYEPGQSYEQYF	TGTGCCAGCAGTTACGAACCGGGACAGTCCTACGAGCAGTACTTC
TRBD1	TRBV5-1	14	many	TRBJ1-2	CASTVTGGKYGYTF	TGCGCCAGCACCGTGACAGGGGGGAAGTATGGCTACACCTTC
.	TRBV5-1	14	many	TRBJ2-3	CASSLGGPTDTQYF	TGCGCCAGCAGCTTGGGGGGGCCCACAGATACGCAGTATTTT
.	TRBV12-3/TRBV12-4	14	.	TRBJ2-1	CASSFWGIYNEQFF	TGTGCCAGCAGTTTTTGGGGGATCTACAATGAGCAGTTCTTC
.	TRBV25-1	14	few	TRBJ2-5	CASSSRPAVGTQYF	TGTGCCAGCAGTTCACGCCCCGCGGTGGGGACCCAGTACTTC
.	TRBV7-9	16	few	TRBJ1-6	CASSPGRGGNNSPLHF	TGTGCCAGCAGCCCCGGTCGGGGGGGTAATAATTCACCCCTCCACTTT
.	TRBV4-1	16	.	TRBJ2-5	CASSQDGRAREETQYF	TGCGCCAGCAGCCAAGATGGCAGGGCCCGAGAAGAGACCCAGTACTTC
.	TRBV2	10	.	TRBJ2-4	CASSENIQYF	TGTGCCAGCAGTGAAAACATTCAGTACTTC
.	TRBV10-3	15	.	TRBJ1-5	CAISETRGGNQPQHF	TGTGCCATCAGTGAGACCCGGGGAGGCAATCAGCCCCAGCATTTT
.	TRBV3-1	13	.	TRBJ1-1	CASSQDLGRSAFF	TGTGCCAGCAGCCAAGATCTTGGCAGGTCCGCTTTCTTT
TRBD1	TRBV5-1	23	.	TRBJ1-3	CASSWGPRFPGQVPIFSGNTIYF	TGCGCCAGCAGCTGGGGCCCTCGATTTCCGGGACAGGTTCCCATCTTCTCTGGAAACACCATATATTTT
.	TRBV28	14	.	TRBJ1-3	CASRPQGSGNTIYF	TGTGCCAGCCGCCCTCAGGGTTCTGGAAACACCATATATTTT
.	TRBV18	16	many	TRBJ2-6	CASSPPRSSGANVLTF	TGTGCCAGCTCACCACCGAGGAGCTCTGGGGCCAACGTCCTGACTTTC
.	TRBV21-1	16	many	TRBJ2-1	CASIGTGDDSYNEQFF	TGTGCCAGCATTGGGACAGGGGACGACTCCTACAATGAGCAGTTCTTC
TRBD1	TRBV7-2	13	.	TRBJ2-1	CASSLTGLTEQFF	TGTGCCAGCAGCCTGACAGGGCTCACTGAGCAGTTCTTC
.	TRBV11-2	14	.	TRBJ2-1	CASSLSWGGNEQFF	TGTGCCAGCAGCTTATCGTGGGGAGGTAATGAGCAGTTCTTC
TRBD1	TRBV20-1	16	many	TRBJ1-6	CSAGDRGASYNSPLHF	TGCAGTGCAGGGGACAGGGGGGCCTCCTATAATTCACCCCTCCACTTT
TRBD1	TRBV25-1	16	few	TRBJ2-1	CASSSIGTGTYNEQFF	TGTGCCAGCAGCTCGATTGGGACAGGGACCTACAATGAGCAGTTCTTC
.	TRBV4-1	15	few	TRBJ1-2	CASSQERAPNYGYTF	TGCGCCAGCAGCCAAGAGAGAGCCCCTAACTATGGCTACACCTTC
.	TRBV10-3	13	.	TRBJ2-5	CAISDGGQETQYF	TGTGCCATCAGTGACGGCGGACAAGAGACCCAGTACTTC
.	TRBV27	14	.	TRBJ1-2	CASSLSWGGYGYTF	TGTGCCAGCAGTTTAAGCTGGGGAGGCTATGGCTACACCTTC
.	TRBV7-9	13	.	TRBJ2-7	CASSPRGVYEQYF	TGTGCCAGCAGCCCGAGGGGGGTTTACGAGCAGTACTTC
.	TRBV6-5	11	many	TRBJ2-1	CASSLGPSQFF	TGTGCCAGCAGTCTGGGACCGTCTCAGTTCTTC
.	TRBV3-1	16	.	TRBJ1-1	CASSPRDRLDRTEAFF	TGTGCCAGCAGCCCGCGGGACCGCCTGGATCGGACTGAAGCTTTCTTT
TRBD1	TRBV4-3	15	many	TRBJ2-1	CASSQDSGTEVGQFF	TGCGCCAGCAGCCAAGATTCCGGGACAGAGGTTGGGCAGTTCTTC
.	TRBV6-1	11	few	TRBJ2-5	CASTEGGTQYF	TGTGCCAGCACGGAGGGCGGCACCCAGTACTTC
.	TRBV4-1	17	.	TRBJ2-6	CASSRGEGVSGANVLTF	TGCGCCAGCAGCCGGGGGGAAGGGGTGTCTGGGGCCAACGTCCTGACTTTC
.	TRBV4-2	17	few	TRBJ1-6	CASSQGDPSSYNSPLHF	TGTGCCAGCAGCCAAGGCGATCCTAGCTCCTATAATTCACCCCTCCACTTT
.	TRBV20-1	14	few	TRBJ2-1	CSARGGPSENEQFF	TGCAGTGCTAGGGGGGGCCCCTCGGAGAATGAGCAGTTCTTC
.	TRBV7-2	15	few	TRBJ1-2	CASSTRQTYNYGYTF	TGTGCCAGCAGCACCCGACAGACCTACAACTATGGCTACACCTTC
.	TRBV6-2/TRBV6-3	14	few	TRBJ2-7	CASSYVQLGNEQYF	TGTGCCAGCAGTTACGTCCAGCTCGGGAACGAGCAGTACTTC